The 8 T cell receptor beta chains presented below share a single source sample, sequenced in a study of patients and donors after allogeneic stem cell transplantation (dated by TCRdb to 2020 to 2021). Libraries were constructed by RT-PCR. Sequencing used a NextSeq 550. The public reads were run again by TCRdb, first through fastp at Q25 and then through MiXCR, and only productive beta chains were kept. CDR3 protein sequences are deduplicated, and each keeps its most common genes and DNA. This sample gives 190,000 or so distinct CDR3 sequences in total; around 41% of them show up just once. The ten largest make up around 35% of the sample. Material for sequencing was blood, either unsorted or a sorted T cell fraction (not recorded which). The receptors come from a human donor who was either an allogeneic HSCT recipient or a stem cell or donor lymphocyte infusion donor (not recorded which). It is not recorded whose cells these are; they may come from a transplant donor.

This chain links TRBV28 with TRBJ1-1; TRBD1 might be the D (5 bases). V lost 2 bases and J 4 bases, leaving 20 bases between the germline ends. Germline CDR1 is MDHEN and CDR2 is SYDVKM. The CDR3 extends over 17 amino acids. For the CDR3, the DNA is TGTGCCAGCAGTTTACCCCAGGGTTTTCGAGAACTCACTGAAGCTTTCTTT. Protein: CASSLPQGFRELTEAFF.

The genes are TRBV7-2 and TRBJ2-2; a weak D match, TRBD1 (6 bases). The V end lost 8 bases, the J end lost 1 base, and 11 bases lay between the germline ends. The CDR3 length is 14 residues. Germline assignment: CDR1 SGHTA and CDR2 FQGNSA. The CDR3 nucleotides are TGTGCCAGCGACCGGACAGTGAACACCGGGGAGCTGTTTTTT. Translated, it gives CASDRTVNTGELFF.

The chain couples TRBV20-1 to TRBJ2-7; D is possibly TRBD1 (5 bases). The CDR3 is 12 residues long. Trimming took 3 bases from V and 4 from J, leaving 10 bases between them. Germline V gene data show CDR1 as DFQATT and CDR2 as SNEGSKA (reference sequence). DNA for the CDR3: TGCAGTGCTAGCACAGGAGAGTACGAGCAGTACTTC. As protein: CSASTGEYEQYF.

This clonotype came up a few times. V and J are TRBV12-3 or TRBV12-4 and TRBJ1-2; D is unresolved. The CDR3 extends over 17 amino acids. The V end was cut by 1 base, the J end by 4 bases, with 19 bases between. The CDR3 loop reads CASSLGFSALYLYGYTF. As DNA, the CDR3 is TGTGCCAGCAGTTTAGGTTTTTCTGCCCTTTACCTCTATGGCTACACCTTC.

The gene calls are TRBV12-3 or TRBV12-4 and TRBJ2-5; 8 bases agree with TRBD2. This CDR3 is built from 16 residues. After removal of 5 bases from V and 5 bases from J, the junction contained 13 bases not matched to a gene. CDR3: CASSPRGLGVGETQYF. The CDR3 region has the DNA TGTGCCAGCAGTCCCCGGGGACTAGGGGTAGGGGAGACCCAGTACTTC.

This clonotype was counted only a few times. V gene TRBV27 combines with J gene TRBJ2-7; D call uncertain. V lost 6 bases to trimming and J lost 7 bases, with 19 bases between them. Germline V gene lookup returns CDR1 MNHEY and CDR2 SMNVEV (reference sequence). The CDR3 has 14 amino acids. This CDR3 reads CASSLAWGLKEQYF. The CDR3 DNA sequence: TGTGCCAGCAGCCTTGCGTGGGGTCTGAAAGAGCAGTACTTC.

This clonotype was seen more than once but under ten times. V and J are TRBV6-2 or TRBV6-3 and TRBJ1-2; D is possibly TRBD1 (5 bases). Deletions cut 2 bases from V and 4 bases from J, with 11 bases between. CDR1 and CDR2 from the germline V gene are MNHEY and SVGEGT. CDR3 length equals 14 residues. The CDR3, as DNA: TGTGCCAGCAGTTACGCGGGACTGCTCTATGGCTACACCTTC. Protein: CASSYAGLLYGYTF.

The J gene is TRBJ1-1, the V gene TRBV11-1; D is ambiguous. Germline V gene data show CDR1 as SGHAT and CDR2 as FQDESV (reference sequence). The CDR3 runs to 13 residues. With 4 bases removed from V and 5 bases from J, the gap between germline ends came to 11 bases. The CDR3 loop is CASSSEKGTEAFF. The DNA of the CDR3 is TGTGCCAGCAGCTCGGAGAAAGGGACTGAAGCTTTCTTT. The variable domain in full, completed from reference TRBV11-1 and TRBJ1-1, reads EAEVAQSPRYKITEKSQAVAFWCDPISGHATLYWYRQILGQGPELLVQFQDESVVDDSQLPKDRFSAERLKGVDSTLKIQPAELGDSAMYLCASSSEKGTEAFFGQGTRLTVV.